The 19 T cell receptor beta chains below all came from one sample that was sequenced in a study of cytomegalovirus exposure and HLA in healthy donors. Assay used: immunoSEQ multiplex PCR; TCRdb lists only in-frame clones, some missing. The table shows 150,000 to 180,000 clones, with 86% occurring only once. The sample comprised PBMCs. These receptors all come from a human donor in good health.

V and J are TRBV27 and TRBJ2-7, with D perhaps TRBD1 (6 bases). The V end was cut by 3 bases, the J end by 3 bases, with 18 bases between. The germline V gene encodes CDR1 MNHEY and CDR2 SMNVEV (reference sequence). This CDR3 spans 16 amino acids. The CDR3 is CASSFGTNLGLYEQYF. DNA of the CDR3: TGTGCCAGCAGTTTCGGGACAAATCTGGGCCTCTACGAGCAGTACTTC.

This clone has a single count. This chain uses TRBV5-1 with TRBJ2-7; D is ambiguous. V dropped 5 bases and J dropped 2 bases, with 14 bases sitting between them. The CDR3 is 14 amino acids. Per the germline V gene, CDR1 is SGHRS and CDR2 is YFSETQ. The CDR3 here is CASRPTTDTYEQYF. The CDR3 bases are TGCGCCAGCAGACCGACCACAGACACCTACGAGCAGTACTTC.

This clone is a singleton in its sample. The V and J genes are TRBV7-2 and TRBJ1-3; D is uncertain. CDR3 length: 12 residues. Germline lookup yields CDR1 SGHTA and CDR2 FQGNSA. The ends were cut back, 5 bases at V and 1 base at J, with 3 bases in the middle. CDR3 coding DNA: TGTGCCAGCAGCCCTTCTGGAAACACCATATATTTT. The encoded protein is CASSPSGNTIYF.

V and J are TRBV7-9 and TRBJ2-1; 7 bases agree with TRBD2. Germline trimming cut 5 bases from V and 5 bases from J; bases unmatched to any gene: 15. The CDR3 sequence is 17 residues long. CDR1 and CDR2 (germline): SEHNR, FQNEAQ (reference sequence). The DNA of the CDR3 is TGTGCCAGCAGCGCCCCTTGGAGCGGGAAGGAAGACAATGAGCAGTTCTTC. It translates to CASSAPWSGKEDNEQFF.

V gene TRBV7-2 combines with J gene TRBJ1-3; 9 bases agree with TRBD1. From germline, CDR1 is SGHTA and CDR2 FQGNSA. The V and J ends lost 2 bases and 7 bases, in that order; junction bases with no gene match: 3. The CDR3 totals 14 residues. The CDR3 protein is CASSLSGTGNTIYF. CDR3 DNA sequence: TGTGCCAGCAGCTTATCCGGGACAGGGAACACCATATATTTT.

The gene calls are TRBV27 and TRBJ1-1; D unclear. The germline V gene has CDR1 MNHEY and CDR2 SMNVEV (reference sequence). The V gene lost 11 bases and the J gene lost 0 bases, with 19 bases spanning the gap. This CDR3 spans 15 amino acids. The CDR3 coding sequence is TGTGCCTCGCGTCCGTATAGATCTGTGAACACTGAAGCTTTCTTT. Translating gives CASRPYRSVNTEAFF.

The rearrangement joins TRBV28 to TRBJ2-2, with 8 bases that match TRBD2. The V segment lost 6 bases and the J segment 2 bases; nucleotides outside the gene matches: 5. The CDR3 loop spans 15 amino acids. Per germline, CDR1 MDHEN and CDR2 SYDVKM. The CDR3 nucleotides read TGTGCCAGCAGCCGAGCGGGAGTTAACACCGGGGAGCTGTTTTTT. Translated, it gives CASSRAGVNTGELFF.

This CDR3 is CASSPSTGSSYNEQFF. DNA of the CDR3: TGTGCCAGCTCACCAAGTACAGGAAGCTCCTACAATGAGCAGTTCTTC. This chain links TRBV18 with TRBJ2-1, with a tentative D call TRBD1 (5 bases). Germline V gives CDR1 KGHSH, CDR2 LQKENI. Trimming removed 2 bases at V and 0 bases at J, with 11 bases between. This CDR3 has 16 amino acids.

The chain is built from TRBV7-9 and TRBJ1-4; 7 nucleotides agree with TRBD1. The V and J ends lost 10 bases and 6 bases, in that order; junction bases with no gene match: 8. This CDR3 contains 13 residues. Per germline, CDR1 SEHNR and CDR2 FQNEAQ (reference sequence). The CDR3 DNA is TGTGCCACCAACCGGGACAGCTATGAAAAACTGTTTTTT. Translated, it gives CATNRDSYEKLFF.

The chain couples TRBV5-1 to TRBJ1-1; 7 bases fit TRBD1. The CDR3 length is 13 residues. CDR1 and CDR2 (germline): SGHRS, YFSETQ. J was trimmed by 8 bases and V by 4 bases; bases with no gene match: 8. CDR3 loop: CASSLTGIWEAFF. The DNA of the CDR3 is TGCGCCAGCAGCCTGACAGGGATCTGGGAAGCTTTCTTT.

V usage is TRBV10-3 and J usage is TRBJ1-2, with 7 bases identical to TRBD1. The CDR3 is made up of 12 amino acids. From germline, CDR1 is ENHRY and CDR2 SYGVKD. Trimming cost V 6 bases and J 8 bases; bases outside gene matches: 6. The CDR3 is CAISGQDWGYTF. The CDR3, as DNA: TGTGCCATCAGCGGACAGGATTGGGGCTACACCTTC.

The DNA for the CDR3 is TGTGCCACCAGCGGGGGGGGGCTAGCGGCCTACGAGCAGTACTTC. As protein: CATSGGGLAAYEQYF. The V call is TRBV15, the J call TRBJ2-7; D is possibly TRBD2 (7 bases). This CDR3 has 15 amino acids. Germline assignment: CDR1 LNHNV and CDR2 YYDKDF (reference sequence). With 5 bases removed from V and 2 bases from J, the gap between germline ends came to 16 bases. The whole variable domain, remainder taken from reference TRBV15 and TRBJ2-7, is DAMVIQNPRYQVTQFGKPVTLSCSQTLNHNVMYWYQQKSSQAPKLLFHYYDKDFNNEADTPDNFQSRRPNTSFCFLDIRSPGLGDTAMYLCATSGGGLAAYEQYFGPGTRLTVT.

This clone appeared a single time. The chain's CDR3 is CASTPRSGSPLHF. The DNA of the CDR3 is TGTGCCAGCACTCCCAGATCTGGTTCACCCCTCCACTTT. This rearrangement joins TRBV9 to TRBJ1-6; D is undetermined. The CDR3 runs 13 residues. Trimming removed 6 bases from V and 9 bases from J, with 13 bases in between. In germline, CDR1 is SGDLS, CDR2 YYNGEE.

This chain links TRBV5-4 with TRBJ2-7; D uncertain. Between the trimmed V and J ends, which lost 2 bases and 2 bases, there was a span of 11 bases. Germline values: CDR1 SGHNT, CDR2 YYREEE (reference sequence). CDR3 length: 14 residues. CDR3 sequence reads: CASSLSHPPYEQYF. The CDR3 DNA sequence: TGTGCCAGCAGCTTATCCCATCCCCCCTACGAGCAGTACTTC.

In nucleotides, the CDR3 is TGTGCCAGCAGTGGACTAGCGGGGGGGCCAGATACGCAGTATTTT. This translates into CASSGLAGGPDTQYF. This rearrangement joins TRBV6-1 to TRBJ2-3, with 14 bases identical to TRBD2. CDR1 is MNHNS, CDR2 SASEGT, per germline. The trim removed 4 bases at V and 4 bases at J, leaving 1 base unmatched. The length of the CDR3 is 15 residues.

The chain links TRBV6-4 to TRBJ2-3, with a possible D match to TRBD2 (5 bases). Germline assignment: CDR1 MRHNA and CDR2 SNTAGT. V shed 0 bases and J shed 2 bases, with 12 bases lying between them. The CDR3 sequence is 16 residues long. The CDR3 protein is CASSDSSNRDTDTQYF. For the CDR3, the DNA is TGTGCCAGCAGTGACTCAAGTAATCGGGACACAGATACGCAGTATTTT.

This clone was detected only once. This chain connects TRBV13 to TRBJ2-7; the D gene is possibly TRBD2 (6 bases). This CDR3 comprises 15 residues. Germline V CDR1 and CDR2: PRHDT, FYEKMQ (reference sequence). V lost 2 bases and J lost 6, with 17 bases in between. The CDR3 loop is CASSLRHGTDGEQYF. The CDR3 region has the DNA TGTGCCAGCAGCTTAAGACACGGGACTGACGGCGAGCAGTACTTC. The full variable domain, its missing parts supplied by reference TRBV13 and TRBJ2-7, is AAGVIQSPRHLIKEKRETATLKCYPIPRHDTVYWYQQGPGQDPQFLISFYEKMQSDKGSIPDRFSAQQFSDYHSELNMSSLELGDSALYFCASSLRHGTDGEQYFGPGTRLTVT.

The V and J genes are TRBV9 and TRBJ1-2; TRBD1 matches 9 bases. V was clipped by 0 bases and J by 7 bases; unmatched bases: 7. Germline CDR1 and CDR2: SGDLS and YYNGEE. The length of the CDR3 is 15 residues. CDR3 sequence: CASSVAGQGVSGYTF. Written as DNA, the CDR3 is TGTGCCAGCAGCGTAGCGGGACAGGGAGTGAGTGGCTACACCTTC.

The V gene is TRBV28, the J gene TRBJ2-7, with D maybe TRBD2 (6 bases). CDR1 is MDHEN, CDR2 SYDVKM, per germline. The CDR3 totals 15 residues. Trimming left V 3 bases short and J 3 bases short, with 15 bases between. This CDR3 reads CASSFSPGANYEQYF. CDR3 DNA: TGTGCCAGCAGTTTCAGCCCGGGAGCAAACTACGAGCAGTACTTC.